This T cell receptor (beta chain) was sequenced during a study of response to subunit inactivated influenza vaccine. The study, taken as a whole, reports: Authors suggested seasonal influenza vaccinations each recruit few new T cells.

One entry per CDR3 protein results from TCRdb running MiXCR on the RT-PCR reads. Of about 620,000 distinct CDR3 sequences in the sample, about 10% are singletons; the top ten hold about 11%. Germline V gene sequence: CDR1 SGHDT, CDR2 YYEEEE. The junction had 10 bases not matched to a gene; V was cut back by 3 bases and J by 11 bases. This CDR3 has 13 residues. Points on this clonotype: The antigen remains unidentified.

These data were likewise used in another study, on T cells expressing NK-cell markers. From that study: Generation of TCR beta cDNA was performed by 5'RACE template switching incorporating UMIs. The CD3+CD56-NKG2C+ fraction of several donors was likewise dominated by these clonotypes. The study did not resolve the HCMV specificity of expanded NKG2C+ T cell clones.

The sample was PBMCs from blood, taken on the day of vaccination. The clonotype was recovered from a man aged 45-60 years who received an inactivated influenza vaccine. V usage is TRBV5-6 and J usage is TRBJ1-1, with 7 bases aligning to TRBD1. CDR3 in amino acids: CASSYLGQSKAFF. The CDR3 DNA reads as TGTGCCAGCAGCTACTTGGGACAGTCGAAGGCTTTCTTT.